These 13 T cell receptor beta chains originate from one sample sequenced in a study of type 1 and type 2 diabetes patients. The PCR template was genomic DNA. Multiplex PCR with 30 forward and 13 reverse primers amplified the TCR beta CDR3. TCRdb ran MiXCR on the multiplex PCR reads and lists one entry per CDR3 protein. The table has 250,000 to 300,000 distinct CDR3 sequences, around 47% seen once; the top ten hold around 13%. The sequencing sample was made of peripheral blood mononuclear cells (PBMCs). The receptors stem from a man in his late teens or twenties with type 2 diabetes.

This clonotype was observed a few times. Since a much larger clone is just one base distant, this may be a read error. V is TRBV2 and J is TRBJ1-1; D not certain. The CDR3 loop spans 14 amino acids. V gave up 2 bases and J gave up 1 base, with 8 bases separating them. From germline, CDR1 is SNHLY and CDR2 FYNNEI. CDR3 amino acids: CASSERVANTEAFF. The CDR3 DNA reads TGTGCCAGCAGTGAAAGGGTAGCGAACACTGAAGCTTTCTTT. Full variable domain (remainder filled in from reference TRBV2 and TRBJ1-1): EPEVTQTPSHQVTQMGQEVILRCVPISNHLYFYWYRQILGQKVEFLVSFYNNEISEKSEIFDDQFSVERPDGSNFTLKIRSTKLEDSAMYFCASSERVANTEAFFGQGTRLTVV.

This clonotype was seen more than once but under ten times. This chain joins TRBV5-1 and TRBJ1-1; D is possibly TRBD1 (6 bases). This CDR3 is 15 amino acids long. Trimming shortened V by 1 base and J by 2 bases, and 12 bases separated the two germline ends. Germline lookup yields CDR1 SGHRS and CDR2 YFSETQ. CDR3 DNA: TGCGCCAGCAGCTTGTCCGGGACACTTAACACTGAAGCTTTCTTT. This codes for CASSLSGTLNTEAFF.

This clonotype was observed a handful of times. Likely a read error: the CDR3 ends without its conserved phenylalanine or tryptophan. The rearrangement uses TRBV20-1 and TRBJ1-6, with D possibly being TRBD1 (6 bases). The CDR3 has 16 residues. Germline V CDR1 and CDR2: DFQATT, SNEGSKA (reference sequence). The V gene lost 1 base and the J gene lost 6 bases, with 16 bases spanning the gap. CDR3 bases: TGCAGTGCTAGAGTTCGGGGGCGAGGGGGTAATTCACCCCTCCACCTT. This encodes CSARVRGRGGNSPLHL.

The rearrangement joins TRBV6-5 to TRBJ2-3; 7 bases match TRBD1. V shed 2 bases, J shed 1 base, and the junction held 3 bases outside the gene matches. The CDR3 totals 15 residues. Germline CDR1 and CDR2: MNHEY and SVGAGI. The CDR3 loop reads CASSYEGGGTDTQYF. CDR3 DNA sequence: TGTGCCAGCAGTTACGAAGGGGGCGGCACAGATACGCAGTATTTT.

In the case of this clonotype: This may stem from a read error, because a much larger clone lies one nucleotide away. The chain joins TRBV15 to TRBJ2-5; unclear D gene. Germline CDR1 LNHNV, CDR2 YYDKDF (reference sequence). This CDR3 comprises 15 residues. V was trimmed by 3 bases and J by 4 bases, leaving 15 bases between them. The DNA of the CDR3 is TGTGCCACCAGCAGTGAGAACGCGGCGAGAGAGACCCAGTACTTC. This gives the protein CATSSENAARETQYF.

This clonotype was found many times. The CDR3 nucleotides read TGTGCCAGCAGTGAACGGGAACTGTTTTTT. Translating gives CASSERELFF. The chain combines TRBV2 with TRBJ1-4, with unresolved D. This CDR3 spans 10 amino acids. From germline, CDR1 is SNHLY and CDR2 FYNNEI. Trimming removed 2 bases at V and 12 bases at J, with 4 bases between.

This sequence joins TRBV19 and TRBJ2-1, with D possibly TRBD2 on 6 matching bases. Trimming took off 2 bases at V and 8 bases at J, with 13 bases between the two ends. Germline V gives CDR1 LNHDA, CDR2 SQIVND (reference sequence). The CDR3 loop spans 14 amino acids. CDR3 residues: CASSIWDERDEQFF. The CDR3, as DNA: TGTGCCAGTAGTATATGGGACGAGCGGGATGAGCAGTTCTTC.

This clonotype was counted many times. This rearrangement joins TRBV15 to TRBJ2-7; either TRBD1 or TRBD2 may supply D (5 bases each). In germline, CDR1 is LNHNV, CDR2 YYDKDF (reference sequence). The V gene lost 2 bases and the J gene lost 7 bases, with 21 bases spanning the gap. The CDR3 is 16 residues long. CDR3 residues: CATSRPHPGPLAEQYF. The CDR3 coding sequence is TGTGCCACCAGCAGACCTCACCCGGGACCTCTCGCGGAGCAGTACTTC.

In this sample, this clonotype turned up a few times. V usage is TRBV19 and J usage is TRBJ1-1; D possibly corresponds to TRBD1 (6 bases). The ends were cut back, 3 bases at V and 0 bases at J, with 8 bases in the middle. Germline lookup yields CDR1 LNHDA and CDR2 SQIVND (reference sequence). The CDR3 loop spans 14 amino acids. CDR3 amino acids: CASSIEGVNTEAFF. The CDR3 DNA reads as TGTGCCAGTAGTATTGAGGGGGTGAACACTGAAGCTTTCTTT.

The rearrangement links TRBV7-9 to TRBJ2-7; tentatively, D is TRBD2 (5 bases). The CDR3 has 14 residues. V shed 5 bases and J shed 9 bases, with 20 bases lying between them. Germline CDR1 and CDR2: SEHNR and FQNEAQ (reference sequence). The CDR3 DNA follows: TGTGCCAGCAGCGACGGACTTTCAATCTCGCGGCAGTACTTC. Its protein is CASSDGLSISRQYF. Full variable domain (rest looked up from reference TRBV7-9 and TRBJ2-7): DTGVSQNPRHKITKRGQNVTFRCDPISEHNRLYWYRQTLGQGPEFLTYFQNEAQLEKSRLLSDRFSAERPKGSFSTLEIQRTEQGDSAMYLCASSDGLSISRQYFGPGTRLTVT.

This clonotype was observed a few times. The rearrangement uses TRBV27 and TRBJ1-1; D might be TRBD1 (5 bases). CDR1 is MNHEY and CDR2 is SMNVEV in the germline V gene (reference sequence). CDR3 size: 12 residues. The V and J ends lost 6 bases and 6 bases respectively, with 11 bases between them. CDR3 in DNA: TGTGCCAGCAGCTTGGGGCCCGCTGAAGCTTTCTTT. Translated: CASSLGPAEAFF.

The chain carries TRBV5-1 and TRBJ2-2, with TRBD1 matching 7 bases. The CDR3 is made up of 14 amino acids. The V gene's germline CDR1 is SGHRS and CDR2 YFSETQ. With 4 bases clipped from V and 6 bases from J, the junction kept 6 bases outside the gene matches. The CDR3 DNA follows: TGCGCCAGCAGCCCAGGGACAGCCCCCGGGGAGCTGTTTTTT. Translating it yields CASSPGTAPGELFF.

The chain recombines TRBV29-1 with TRBJ2-1; TRBD1 might be the D (6 bases). Trimming shortened V by 7 bases and J by 3 bases, and 10 bases separated the two germline ends. This CDR3 has 12 amino acids. In germline, CDR1 is SQVTM, CDR2 ANQGSEA. The DNA for the CDR3 is TGCAGCGGTTGGGACAACTACAATGAGCAGTTCTTC. Its protein product is CSGWDNYNEQFF.